The entry below gives a single TCR beta chain sequence along with its context. The data were taken from a study of T cells in Graves' hyperthyroidism and ophthalmopathy. TCR beta CDR3 regions were amplified from RNA transcripts. First-round RT-PCR of the TCR CDR3 relied on the HTBI primer set. One entry per CDR3 protein, called by TCRdb with MiXCR from the multiplex PCR reads. This sample has fewer than 650,000 distinct CDR3 sequences, with around 50% found just once. The CDR3 runs to 12 residues. Trimming left V 4 bases short and J 5 bases short, with 8 bases between. Germline loops: CDR1 SEHNR, CDR2 FQNEAQ (reference sequence). Those patients with uncontrolled infection, other autoimmune disease, pregnancy or lactation were excluded.

This clonotype originated in an adult woman with Graves' disease, either hyperthyroidism or ophthalmopathy (not recorded which). The chain uses TRBV7-9 and TRBJ2-5, with D possibly TRBD1 on 5 matching bases. The sequencing sample was made of peripheral blood or thyroid tissue (not recorded which). The CDR3 loop is CASSSNRETQYF. CDR3 nucleotide sequence: TGTGCCAGCAGCTCCAACAGGGAGACCCAGTACTTC.